This T cell receptor beta chain was recorded in a study of shared clonotypes between healthy human individuals. The V segment lost 1 base and the J segment 1 base; nucleotides outside the gene matches: 3. The CDR3 has 14 amino acids. From germline, CDR1 is GTSNPN and CDR2 SVGIG (reference sequence). Sequenced by immunoSEQ multiplex PCR; TCRdb stores in-frame clones only, minus some. This table holds around 480,000 clones, 75% to 80% found once. This clone was seen more than once but under ten times. The material sequenced was PBMCs. This sequence was found in a woman aged 40 to 49 in good health. Some clones in this sample may be carry-over from other donors' samples. The chain employs TRBV30 and TRBJ1-1; 7 nucleotides line up with TRBD1. CDR3 in DNA: TGTGCCTGGAGTGAAGGGGGCTGGAACACTGAAGCTTTCTTT. Translating it yields CAWSEGGWNTEAFF.